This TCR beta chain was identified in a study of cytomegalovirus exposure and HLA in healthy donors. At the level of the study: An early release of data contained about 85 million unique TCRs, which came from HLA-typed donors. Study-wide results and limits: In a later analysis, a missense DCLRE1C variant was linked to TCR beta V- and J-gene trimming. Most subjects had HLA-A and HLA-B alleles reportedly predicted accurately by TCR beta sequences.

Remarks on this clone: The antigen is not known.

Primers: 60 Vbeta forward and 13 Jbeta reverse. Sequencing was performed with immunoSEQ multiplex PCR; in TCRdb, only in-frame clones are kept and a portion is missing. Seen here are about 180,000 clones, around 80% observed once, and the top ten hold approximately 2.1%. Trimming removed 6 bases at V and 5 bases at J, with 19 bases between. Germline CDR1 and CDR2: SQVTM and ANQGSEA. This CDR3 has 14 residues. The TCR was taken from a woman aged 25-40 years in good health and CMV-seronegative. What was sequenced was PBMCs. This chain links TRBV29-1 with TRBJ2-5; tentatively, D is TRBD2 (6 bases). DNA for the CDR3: TGCAGCGTCGCGGACGCCTGGGGGGTGGAGACCCAGTACTTC. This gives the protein CSVADAWGVETQYF.